This T cell receptor beta chain stems from a study of T cell clones after liver transplantation. Background on the study: Samples came from ITN030ST, which attempted immunosuppression withdrawal within 2 years of liver transplantation.

CD3+CD4+ and CD3+CD8+ cells were FACS-sorted from thawed unstimulated PBMCs. Concerning this clone: Compared with germline, one end of the junction differs, possibly owing to a read error.

Clones were read by immunoSEQ multiplex PCR, and TCRdb kept only the in-frame ones, dropping some. Among 24,000 or so clones listed, roughly 69% were seen once. CDR3 length: 12 amino acids. From germline, CDR1 is SQVTM and CDR2 ANQGSEA. Sequencing was performed on CD4+ T cells from blood, taken before liver transplant. This chain joins TRBV29-1 and TRBJ2-4; D is unresolved. The TCR comes from a human donor who received a liver transplant. Here the CDR3 DNA reads TGCAGCGTTGGTGAGCCCAAGAACATTCAGTACTTC. It codes for CSVGEPKNIQYF. The whole variable domain, remainder taken from reference TRBV29-1 and TRBJ2-4, is SAVISQKPSRDICQRGTSLTIQCQVDSQVTMMFWYRQQPGQSLTLIATANQGSEATYESGFVIDKFPISRPNLTFSTLTVSNMSPEDSSIYLCSVGEPKNIQYFGAGTRLSVL.